This entry features one T cell receptor beta chain sequence. This clonotype was found a few times. The antigen it recognizes is unknown. No quality values exist for individual bases; no much larger clone is one base distant. Profiling of TCR beta VDJ combinations and CDR3 sequences used genomic DNA as the template. An Illumina HiSeq 2000 was used for TCR repertoire sequencing. As for the original processing: Repertoires were assessed using TRBV/TRBJ rearrangement plots, CDR3 size and DJ length profiles, and Simpson's diversity index. The immunodominant clone was defined as the most abundant DNA sequence in deep sequencing data. CDR3 amino acid sequences were checked for sharing across subjects and were also compared against the VDJdb database and published repertoires. Using fastp at Q25 and MiXCR, TCRdb reprocessed the public reads and kept productive beta chains. Every entry covers one CDR3 protein and lists the most common genes and DNA from its rows. TCRdb's processing, not the study's, gives the V and J calls here. The sample has just over 150,000 distinct CDR3 sequences on record, about 50% of them singletons. The ten biggest clones cover 25% to 40% of the sample.

From cysteine to phenylalanine, the CDR3 is 12 amino acids long. The entry retains the CDR3 DNA only, 36 bases that are in frame from base 1. Per the germline V gene, MGHDK is the CDR1 and SYGVNS is the CDR2. V sheds 7 bases and J sheds 6 bases, leaving 10 bases between their ends. This sample stems from a study of CD8+CD57+ T cells in acquired aplastic anemia (dated by TCRdb to between 2018 and 2020). In the study overall: Extracted DNA from sorted CD4+ and CD8+ cells averaged about 3 ug, ranging from roughly 0.17 to 27.4 ug. A CD8+CD57+ expansion meant a frequency higher than the mean frequency seen in healthy subjects. Results and caveats for the whole study, not just this receptor: Approximately 31 CD8+ CDR3 sequences were found in both patients and controls but appeared to be highly expressed in patients and within the immunodominant clones of the patients. No significant difference in CD8+ Simpson's diversity was found between patients and healthy controls (P=0.060).

Patients chosen for sequencing had shown expansion of CD8+CD57+ cells by flow cytometry. Severe acquired aplastic anemia was diagnosed in all patients according to International Study of Aplastic Anemia and Agranulocytosis and Camitta criteria. No patient had received any therapy when blood was sampled. In the study, sorted CD4+ and CD8+ blood T cells from patients with severe aplastic anemia and from healthy subjects underwent deep sequencing of TCR repertoires. In the USA, patient enrollment took place under clinicaltrials.gov protocols 00001620, 01623167, 00001397, 00071045, 00081523 and 00961064. Ficoll-Paque density gradient centrifugation was used to isolate peripheral blood mononuclear cells. Before DNA extraction, CD4+ and CD8+ T cells were sorted with FACS or magnetic beads.

Sequenced input: sorted CD4+, CD8+, or CD8+CD57+ T cells (not recorded which) from PBMCs. The chain uses TRBV25-1 and TRBJ2-1, with an unclear D gene assignment. The receptor's source is a human donor with aplastic anemia. The CDR3: CASKGLVNEQFF. Read as DNA, the sequence is TGTGCCAGCAAAGGGTTGGTCAATGAGCAGTTCTTC. Beyond the CDR3, the reference TRBV25-1 and TRBJ2-1 genes provide the residues; the full variable domain reads: EADIYQTPRYLVIGTGKKITLECSQTMGHDKMYWYQQDPGMELHLIHYSYGVNSTEKGDLSSESTVSRIRTEHFPLTLESARPSHTSQYLCASKGLVNEQFFGPGTRLTVL.